The 13 T cell receptor beta chains reported below all come from one sample, sequenced in a study of CD8 T cells in Susac syndrome. It was with random hexamers that roughly 0.5 to 1 ug RNA was reverse transcribed. Each CDR3 protein gets one entry after TCRdb re-called the immunoSEQ multiplex PCR reads with MiXCR. Counted here are some 450,000 distinct CDR3 sequences, 85% occurring once; the ten biggest clones make up roughly 0.1%. The sample was CD8+ T cells from PBMCs. The receptors derive from a human donor with multiple sclerosis.

The chain couples TRBV5-5 to TRBJ1-1; possible D gene TRBD1, 5 bases. Germline CDR1 reads SGHKS; CDR2 reads YYEKEE (reference sequence). The CDR3 runs 15 residues. V was cut by 4 bases and J by 4 bases, with 17 bases left in between. This chain's CDR3 is CASSPQGGFGTEAFF. CDR3 bases: TGTGCCAGCAGCCCGCAGGGTGGGTTTGGCACTGAAGCTTTCTTT.

The CDR3 region is CGVEGEDEQYF. CDR3 coding DNA: TGCGGGGTAGAGGGGGAGGACGAGCAGTACTTC. J is TRBJ2-7 and V is TRBV20-1; D may be TRBD1 or TRBD2 (6 bases each). This CDR3 is built from 11 residues. CDR1 and CDR2 from the germline V gene are DFQATT and SNEGSKA (reference sequence).

This chain uses TRBV12-3 or TRBV12-4 with TRBJ2-1; D remains ambiguous. V lost 3 bases to trimming and J lost 5 bases, with 8 bases between them. The CDR3 runs to 13 residues. Here the CDR3 reads CASSLGFNNEQFF. CDR3 bases: TGTGCCAGCAGTTTGGGTTTTAACAATGAGCAGTTCTTC.

This clonotype occurred a few times. J is TRBJ2-3 and V is TRBV7-9, with D hard to call. The CDR3 spans 12 residues. V lost 0 bases, J lost 4 bases, and 2 bases lay in between. Germline V gives CDR1 SEHNR, CDR2 FQNEAQ (reference sequence). CDR3 DNA sequence: TGTGCCAGCAGCTTAGCATCAGATACGCAGTATTTT. Translation gives CASSLASDTQYF.

This chain connects TRBV6-1 to TRBJ2-2; D gene uncertain. The V and J ends lost 2 bases and 6 bases respectively, with 25 bases between them. Germline lookup yields CDR1 MNHNS and CDR2 SASEGT. This CDR3 has 19 amino acids. CDR3 amino acids: CASSEMIRGSLPLAGELFF. The CDR3 coding sequence is TGTGCCAGCAGTGAAATGATTCGAGGCAGCCTCCCACTGGCCGGGGAGCTGTTTTTT.

The J gene is TRBJ2-1, the V gene TRBV29-1, with 7 positions matching TRBD2. The CDR3 is 15 residues long. V lost 0 bases and J lost 6; bases outside the gene matches: 8. Germline loops: CDR1 SQVTM, CDR2 ANQGSEA. The CDR3 DNA follows: TGCAGCGTTGAAGAAAGGGTAGCGGGTTCCAATGAGCAGTTCTTC. As protein: CSVEERVAGSNEQFF.

CDR3 protein: CASRFGAGELFF. The CDR3 bases are TGTGCCAGCAGGTTCGGGGCCGGGGAGCTGTTTTTT. The chain links TRBV28 to TRBJ2-2, with D perhaps matching TRBD2 (5 bases). The CDR3 runs 12 residues. V was clipped by 6 bases and J by 6 bases, with 8 bases between them. Germline CDR1 MDHEN, CDR2 SYDVKM. The full variable domain, completed using reference TRBV28 and TRBJ2-2, is DVKVTQSSRYLVKRTGEKVFLECVQDMDHENMFWYRQDPGLGLRLIYFSYDVKMKEKGDIPEGYSVSREKKERFSLILESASTNQTSMYLCASRFGAGELFFGEGSRLTVL.

The V gene is TRBV6-5, the J gene TRBJ1-2; D is possibly TRBD1 (5 bases). Between the trimmed V and J ends, which lost 0 bases and 2 bases, there was a span of 7 bases. The length of the CDR3 is 14 residues. Germline-derived CDR1 and CDR2 are MNHEY and SVGAGI. The chain's CDR3 is CASSYSPGNYGYTF. DNA for the CDR3: TGTGCCAGCAGTTACTCACCAGGGAACTATGGCTACACCTTC.

This chain connects TRBV28 to TRBJ2-1; D may correspond to TRBD1 or TRBD2 (5 bases each). Germline-derived CDR1 and CDR2 are MDHEN and SYDVKM. This CDR3 region has 16 residues. Trimming cost V 6 bases and J 9 bases, with 24 bases left between them. CDR3 DNA sequence: TGTGCCAGCAGCCCGGGGCCAACTGGCGGAAAGGGTGAGCAGTTCTTC. It is translated as CASSPGPTGGKGEQFF. The full variable domain, in which reference TRBV28 and TRBJ2-1 provide the parts outside the CDR3, is DVKVTQSSRYLVKRTGEKVFLECVQDMDHENMFWYRQDPGLGLRLIYFSYDVKMKEKGDIPEGYSVSREKKERFSLILESASTNQTSMYLCASSPGPTGGKGEQFFGPGTRLTVL.

This clonotype has just one count. CDR3 coding DNA: TGTGCCAGCAGTTACGGGACAGGGGGCGAAGAGAATGGCTACACCTTC. Its translation: CASSYGTGGEENGYTF. The rearrangement links TRBV6-5 to TRBJ1-2; 12 nucleotides align to TRBD1. Germline V CDR1 and CDR2: MNHEY, SVGAGI. CDR3 length equals 16 residues. V dropped 2 bases and J dropped 6; count of bases not matched to a gene: 7.

The gene calls are TRBV11-1 and TRBJ2-3, with 8 bases aligning to TRBD2. V dropped 5 bases and J dropped 2; count of bases not matched to a gene: 12. CDR1 is SGHAT and CDR2 is FQDESV in the germline V gene (reference sequence). This CDR3 comprises 17 residues. DNA of the CDR3: TGTGCCAGCAGCGTCCCGACGGGAGGGCCGGTCACAGATACGCAGTATTTT. It codes for CASSVPTGGPVTDTQYF.

J is TRBJ2-1 and V is TRBV5-8; D unclear. CDR3 size: 15 residues. V dropped 3 bases and J dropped 0 bases, with 10 bases sitting between them. Germline CDR1 reads SGHTS; CDR2 reads YDEGEE. The DNA of the CDR3 is TGTGCCAGCAGCTCACATTTGAGCTCCTACAATGAGCAGTTCTTC. The encoded protein is CASSSHLSSYNEQFF.

This chain joins TRBV23-1 and TRBJ2-4; no firm D call. TRBV23-1 is labeled an ORF, and its function is uncertain. The V and J ends lost 0 bases and 4 bases respectively, with 7 bases between them. The CDR3 spans 14 residues. CDR3 nucleotide sequence: TGCGCCAGCAGTCAATCCGGCCAGAAAAACATTCAGTACTTC. It encodes CASSQSGQKNIQYF.